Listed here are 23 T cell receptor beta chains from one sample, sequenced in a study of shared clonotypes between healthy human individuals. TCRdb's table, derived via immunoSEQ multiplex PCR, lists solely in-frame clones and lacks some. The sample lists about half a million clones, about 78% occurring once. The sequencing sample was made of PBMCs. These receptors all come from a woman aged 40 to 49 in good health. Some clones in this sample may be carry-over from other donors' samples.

The CDR3 DNA sequence: TGTGCCAGCAGTTACGGGCAGAGAACAGATACGCAGTATTTT. Translated, it gives CASSYGQRTDTQYF. This chain joins TRBV6-6 and TRBJ2-3; D is unclear. The CDR3 totals 14 residues. Germline CDR1 and CDR2: MNHNY and SVGAGI (reference sequence). Between the trimmed V and J ends, which lost 2 bases and 3 bases, there was a span of 9 bases.

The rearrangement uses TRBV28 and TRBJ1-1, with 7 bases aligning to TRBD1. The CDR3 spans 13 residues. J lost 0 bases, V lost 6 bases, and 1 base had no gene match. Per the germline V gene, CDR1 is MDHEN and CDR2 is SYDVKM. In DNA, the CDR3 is TGTGCCAGCAGGACAGGGATGAACACTGAAGCTTTCTTT. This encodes CASRTGMNTEAFF.

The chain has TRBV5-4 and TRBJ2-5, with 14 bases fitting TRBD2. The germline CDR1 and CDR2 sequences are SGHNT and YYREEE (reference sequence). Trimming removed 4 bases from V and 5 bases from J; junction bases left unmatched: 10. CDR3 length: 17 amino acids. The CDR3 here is CASSLTSGRANGETQYF. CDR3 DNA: TGTGCCAGCAGCCTGACTAGCGGGAGGGCCAACGGGGAGACCCAGTACTTC.

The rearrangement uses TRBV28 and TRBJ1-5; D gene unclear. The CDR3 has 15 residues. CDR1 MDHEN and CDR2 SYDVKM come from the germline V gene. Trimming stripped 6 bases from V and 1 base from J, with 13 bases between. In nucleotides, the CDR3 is TGTGCCAGCAGGATGGATACGGGGAGCAATCAGCCCCAGCATTTT. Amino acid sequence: CASRMDTGSNQPQHF.

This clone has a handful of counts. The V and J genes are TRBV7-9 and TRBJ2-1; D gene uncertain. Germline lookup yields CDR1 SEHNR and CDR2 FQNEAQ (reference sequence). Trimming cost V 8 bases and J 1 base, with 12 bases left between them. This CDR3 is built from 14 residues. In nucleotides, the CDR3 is TGTGCCAGCGGGTCGTTTGGGTCCTACAATGAGCAGTTCTTC. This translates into CASGSFGSYNEQFF.

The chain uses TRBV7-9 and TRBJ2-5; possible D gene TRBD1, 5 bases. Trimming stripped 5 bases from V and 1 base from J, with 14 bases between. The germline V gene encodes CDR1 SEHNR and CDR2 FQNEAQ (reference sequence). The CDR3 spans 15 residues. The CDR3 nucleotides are TGTGCCAGCAGCGCACGAGAAGGGGCCCAAGAGACCCAGTACTTC. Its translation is CASSAREGAQETQYF.

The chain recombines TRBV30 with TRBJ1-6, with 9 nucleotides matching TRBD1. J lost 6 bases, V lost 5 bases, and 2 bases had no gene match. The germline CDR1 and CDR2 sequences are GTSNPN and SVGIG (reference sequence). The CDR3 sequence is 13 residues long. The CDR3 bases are TGTGCCTGGGGACAGGGGATTAATTCACCCCTCCACTTT. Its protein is CAWGQGINSPLHF.

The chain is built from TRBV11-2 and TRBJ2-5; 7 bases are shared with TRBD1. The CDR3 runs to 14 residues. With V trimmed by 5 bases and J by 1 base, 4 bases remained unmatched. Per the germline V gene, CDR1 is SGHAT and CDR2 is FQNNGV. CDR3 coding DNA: TGTGCCAGCAGCAGGGGGCGCCCCCAAGAGACCCAGTACTTC. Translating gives CASSRGRPQETQYF.

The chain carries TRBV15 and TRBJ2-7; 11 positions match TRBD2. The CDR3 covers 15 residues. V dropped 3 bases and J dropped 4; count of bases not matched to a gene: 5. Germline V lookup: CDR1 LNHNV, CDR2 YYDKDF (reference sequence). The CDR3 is CATSRGTSGGYEQYF. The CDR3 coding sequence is TGTGCCACCAGCAGGGGAACTAGCGGGGGATACGAGCAGTACTTC.

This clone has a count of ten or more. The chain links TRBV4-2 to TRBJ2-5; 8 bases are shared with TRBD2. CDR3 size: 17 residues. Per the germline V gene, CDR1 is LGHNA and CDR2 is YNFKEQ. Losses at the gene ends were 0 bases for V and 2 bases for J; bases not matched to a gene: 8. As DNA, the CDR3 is TGTGCCAGCAGCCAAGATCCCCCGGCTAGCGGGCAAGAGACCCAGTACTTC. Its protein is CASSQDPPASGQETQYF.

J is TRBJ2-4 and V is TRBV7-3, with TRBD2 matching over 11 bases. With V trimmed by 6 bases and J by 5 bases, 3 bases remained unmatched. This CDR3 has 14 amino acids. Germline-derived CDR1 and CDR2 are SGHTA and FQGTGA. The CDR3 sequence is CASSSGRAENIQYF. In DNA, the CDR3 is TGTGCCAGCAGTAGCGGGAGGGCCGAAAACATTCAGTACTTC.

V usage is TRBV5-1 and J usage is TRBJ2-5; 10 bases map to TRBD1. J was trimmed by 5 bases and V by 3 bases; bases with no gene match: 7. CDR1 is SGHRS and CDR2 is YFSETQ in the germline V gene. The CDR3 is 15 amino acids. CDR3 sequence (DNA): TGCGCCAGCAGCTCTGGACAGGGGGTTATGGAGACCCAGTACTTC. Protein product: CASSSGQGVMETQYF.

CDR3 DNA sequence: TGTGCCAGCAGGGGGGACCTCGGGGAGACCCAGTACTTC. This gives the protein CASRGDLGETQYF. The gene calls are TRBV25-1 and TRBJ2-5; D may be TRBD1 or TRBD2 (5 bases each). CDR1 and CDR2 (germline): MGHDK, SYGVNS. The CDR3 has 13 amino acids. Trimming pared 6 bases from V and 5 bases from J, leaving 13 bases between.

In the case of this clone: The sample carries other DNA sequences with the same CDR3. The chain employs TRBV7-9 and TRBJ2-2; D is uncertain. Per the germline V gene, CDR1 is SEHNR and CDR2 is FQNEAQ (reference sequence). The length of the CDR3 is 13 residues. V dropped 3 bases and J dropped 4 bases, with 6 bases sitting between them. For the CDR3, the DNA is TGTGCCAGCAGCTTTGGTGGCACCGGGGAGCTGTTTTTT. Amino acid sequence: CASSFGGTGELFF.

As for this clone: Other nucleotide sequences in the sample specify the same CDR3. CDR3 DNA sequence: TGTGCCAGCAGCGTAGGACCGAACACTGAAGCTTTCTTT. The encoded protein is CASSVGPNTEAFF. The chain is built from TRBV9 and TRBJ1-1; the D is unclear. The CDR3 is 13 residues long. Trimming took 0 bases from V and 1 from J, leaving 4 bases between them. Germline loops: CDR1 SGDLS, CDR2 YYNGEE. The whole variable domain, remainder taken from reference TRBV9 and TRBJ1-1, is DSGVTQTPKHLITATGQRVTLRCSPRSGDLSVYWYQQSLDQGLQFLIQYYNGEERAKGNILERFSAQQFPDLHSELNLSSLELGDSALYFCASSVGPNTEAFFGQGTRLTVV.

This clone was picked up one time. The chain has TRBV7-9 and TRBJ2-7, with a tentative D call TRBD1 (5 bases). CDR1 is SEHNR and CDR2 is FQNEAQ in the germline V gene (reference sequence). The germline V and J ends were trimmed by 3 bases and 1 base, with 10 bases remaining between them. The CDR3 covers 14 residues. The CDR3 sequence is CASSFQGRSYEQYF. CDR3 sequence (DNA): TGTGCCAGCAGCTTCCAGGGAAGGTCCTACGAGCAGTACTTC.

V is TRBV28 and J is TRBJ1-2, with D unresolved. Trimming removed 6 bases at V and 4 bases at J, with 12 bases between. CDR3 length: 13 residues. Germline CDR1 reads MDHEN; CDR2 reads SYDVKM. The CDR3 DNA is TGTGCCAGCAGCCGAGACGTGGGCTATGGCTACACCTTC. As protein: CASSRDVGYGYTF.

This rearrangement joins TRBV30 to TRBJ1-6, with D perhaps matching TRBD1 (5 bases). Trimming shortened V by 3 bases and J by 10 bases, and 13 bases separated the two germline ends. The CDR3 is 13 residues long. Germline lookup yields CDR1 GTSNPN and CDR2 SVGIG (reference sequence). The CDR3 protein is CAWSRQGGSPLHF. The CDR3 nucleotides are TGTGCCTGGAGCCGGCAGGGCGGGTCACCCCTCCACTTT. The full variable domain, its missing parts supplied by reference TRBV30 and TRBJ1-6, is SQTIHQWPATLVQPVGSPLSLECTVEGTSNPNLYWYRQAAGRGLQLLFYSVGIGQISSEVPQNLSASRPQDRQFILSSKKLLLSDSGFYLCAWSRQGGSPLHFGNGTRLTVT.

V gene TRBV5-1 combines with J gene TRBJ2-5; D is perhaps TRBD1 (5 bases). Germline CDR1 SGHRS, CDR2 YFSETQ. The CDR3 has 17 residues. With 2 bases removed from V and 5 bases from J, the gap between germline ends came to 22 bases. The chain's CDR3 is CASSFMPQVGLAETQYF. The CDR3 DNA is TGCGCCAGCAGCTTTATGCCCCAGGTGGGGCTTGCGGAGACCCAGTACTTC.

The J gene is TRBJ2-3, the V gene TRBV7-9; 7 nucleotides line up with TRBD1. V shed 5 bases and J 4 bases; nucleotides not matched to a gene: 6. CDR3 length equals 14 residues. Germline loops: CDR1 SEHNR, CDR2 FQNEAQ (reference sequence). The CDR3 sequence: CASSERQGADTQYF. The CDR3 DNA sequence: TGTGCCAGCAGCGAACGACAGGGCGCAGATACGCAGTATTTT.

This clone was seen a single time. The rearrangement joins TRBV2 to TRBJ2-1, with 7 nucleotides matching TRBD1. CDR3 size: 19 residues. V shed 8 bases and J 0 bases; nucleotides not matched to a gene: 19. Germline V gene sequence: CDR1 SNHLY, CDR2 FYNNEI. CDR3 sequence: CASYEQGQPPSSSYNEQFF. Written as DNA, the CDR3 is TGTGCCAGCTATGAGCAGGGACAGCCACCCTCAAGCTCCTACAATGAGCAGTTCTTC. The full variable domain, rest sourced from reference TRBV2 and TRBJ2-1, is EPEVTQTPSHQVTQMGQEVILRCVPISNHLYFYWYRQILGQKVEFLVSFYNNEISEKSEIFDDQFSVERPDGSNFTLKIRSTKLEDSAMYFCASYEQGQPPSSSYNEQFFGPGTRLTVL.

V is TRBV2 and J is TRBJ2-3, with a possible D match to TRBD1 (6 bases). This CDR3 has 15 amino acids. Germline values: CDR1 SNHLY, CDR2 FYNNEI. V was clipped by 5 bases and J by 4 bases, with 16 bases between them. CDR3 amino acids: CASSLRQAGSDTQYF. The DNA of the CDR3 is TGTGCCAGCAGTCTAAGACAGGCCGGTTCAGATACGCAGTATTTT.

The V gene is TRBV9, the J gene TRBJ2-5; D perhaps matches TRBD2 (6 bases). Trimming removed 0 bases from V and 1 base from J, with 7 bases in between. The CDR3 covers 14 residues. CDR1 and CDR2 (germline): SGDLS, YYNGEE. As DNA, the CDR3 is TGTGCCAGCAGCGTAGGGGGACTCCAAGAGACCCAGTACTTC. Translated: CASSVGGLQETQYF.